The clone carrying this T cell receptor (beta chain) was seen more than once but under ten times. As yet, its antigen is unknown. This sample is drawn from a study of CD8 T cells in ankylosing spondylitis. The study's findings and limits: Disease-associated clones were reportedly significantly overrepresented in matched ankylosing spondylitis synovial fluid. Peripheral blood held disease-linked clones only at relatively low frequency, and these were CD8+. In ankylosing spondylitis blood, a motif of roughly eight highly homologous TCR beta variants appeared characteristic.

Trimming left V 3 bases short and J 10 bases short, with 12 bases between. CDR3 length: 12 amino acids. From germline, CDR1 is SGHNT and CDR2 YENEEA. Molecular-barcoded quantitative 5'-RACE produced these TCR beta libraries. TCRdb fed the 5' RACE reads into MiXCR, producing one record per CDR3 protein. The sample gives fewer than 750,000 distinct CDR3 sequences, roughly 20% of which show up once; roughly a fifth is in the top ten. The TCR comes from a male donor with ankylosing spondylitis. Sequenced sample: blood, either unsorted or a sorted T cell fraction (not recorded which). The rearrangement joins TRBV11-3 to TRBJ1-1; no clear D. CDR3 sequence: CASSLPGGRAFF. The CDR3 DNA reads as TGTGCCAGCAGCTTGCCGGGAGGTAGAGCTTTCTTT.